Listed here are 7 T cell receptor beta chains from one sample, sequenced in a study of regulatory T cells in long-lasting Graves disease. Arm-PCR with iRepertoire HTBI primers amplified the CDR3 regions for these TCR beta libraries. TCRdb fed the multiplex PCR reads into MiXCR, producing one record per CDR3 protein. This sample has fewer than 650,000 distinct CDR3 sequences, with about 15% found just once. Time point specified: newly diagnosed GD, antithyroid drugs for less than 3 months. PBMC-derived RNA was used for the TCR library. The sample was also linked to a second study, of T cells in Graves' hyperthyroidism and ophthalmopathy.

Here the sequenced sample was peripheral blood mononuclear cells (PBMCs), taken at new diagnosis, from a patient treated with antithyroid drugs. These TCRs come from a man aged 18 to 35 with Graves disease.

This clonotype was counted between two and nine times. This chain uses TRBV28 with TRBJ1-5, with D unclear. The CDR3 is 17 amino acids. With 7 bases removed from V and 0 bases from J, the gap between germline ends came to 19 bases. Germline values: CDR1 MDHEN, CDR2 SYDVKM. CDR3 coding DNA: TGTGCCAGCACCTCCCCAAGAGACGGTAATAGCAATCAGCCCCAGCATTTT. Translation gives CASTSPRDGNSNQPQHF.

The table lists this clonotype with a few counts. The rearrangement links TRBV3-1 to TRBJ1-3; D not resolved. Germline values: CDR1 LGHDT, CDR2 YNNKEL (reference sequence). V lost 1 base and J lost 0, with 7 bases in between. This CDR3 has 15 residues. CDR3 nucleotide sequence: TGTGCCAGCAGCCAAGTTAAAGTCTCTGGAAACACCATATATTTT. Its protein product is CASSQVKVSGNTIYF.

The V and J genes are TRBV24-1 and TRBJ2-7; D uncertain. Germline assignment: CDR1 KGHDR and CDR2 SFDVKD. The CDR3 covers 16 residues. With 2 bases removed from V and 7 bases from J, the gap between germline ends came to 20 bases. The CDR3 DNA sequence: TGTGCCACCAGTGATTCTTCGACGGACCCGGCATGGGAGCAGTACTTC. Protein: CATSDSSTDPAWEQYF.

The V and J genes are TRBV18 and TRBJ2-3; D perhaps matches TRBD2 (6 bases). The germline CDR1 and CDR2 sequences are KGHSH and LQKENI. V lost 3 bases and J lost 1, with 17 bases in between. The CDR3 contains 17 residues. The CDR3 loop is CASSPPAVVAGTDTQYF. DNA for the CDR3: TGTGCCAGCTCACCCCCGGCGGTTGTAGCGGGCACAGATACGCAGTATTTT. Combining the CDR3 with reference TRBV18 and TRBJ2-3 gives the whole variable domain NAGVMQNPRHLVRRRGQEARLRCSPMKGHSHVYWYRQLPEEGLKFMVYLQKENIIDESGMPKERFSAEFPKEGPSILRIQQVVRGDSAAYFCASSPPAVVAGTDTQYFGPGTRLTVL.

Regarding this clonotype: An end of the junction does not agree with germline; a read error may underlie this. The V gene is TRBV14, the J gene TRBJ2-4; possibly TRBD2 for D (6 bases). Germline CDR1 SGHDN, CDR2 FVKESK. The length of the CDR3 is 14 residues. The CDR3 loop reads CTSSRLAGRDIQYF. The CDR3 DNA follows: TGTACCAGCAGCCGCTTGGCGGGGAGAGACATTCAGTACTTC.

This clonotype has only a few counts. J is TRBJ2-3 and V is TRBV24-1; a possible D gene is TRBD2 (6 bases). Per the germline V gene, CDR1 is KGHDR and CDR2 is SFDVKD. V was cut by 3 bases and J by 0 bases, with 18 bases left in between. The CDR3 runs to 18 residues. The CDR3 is CATSDLGGTSSSTDTQYF. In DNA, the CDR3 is TGTGCCACCAGTGATCTCGGAGGGACTTCTTCTAGCACAGATACGCAGTATTTT.

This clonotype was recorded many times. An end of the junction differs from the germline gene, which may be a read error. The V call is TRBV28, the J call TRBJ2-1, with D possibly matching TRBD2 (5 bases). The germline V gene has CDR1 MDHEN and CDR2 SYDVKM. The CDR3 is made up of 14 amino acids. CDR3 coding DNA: TGTGCCGGCAGTTACCAGCGGCCCTACAATGAGCAGTTCTTC. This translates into CAGSYQRPYNEQFF.